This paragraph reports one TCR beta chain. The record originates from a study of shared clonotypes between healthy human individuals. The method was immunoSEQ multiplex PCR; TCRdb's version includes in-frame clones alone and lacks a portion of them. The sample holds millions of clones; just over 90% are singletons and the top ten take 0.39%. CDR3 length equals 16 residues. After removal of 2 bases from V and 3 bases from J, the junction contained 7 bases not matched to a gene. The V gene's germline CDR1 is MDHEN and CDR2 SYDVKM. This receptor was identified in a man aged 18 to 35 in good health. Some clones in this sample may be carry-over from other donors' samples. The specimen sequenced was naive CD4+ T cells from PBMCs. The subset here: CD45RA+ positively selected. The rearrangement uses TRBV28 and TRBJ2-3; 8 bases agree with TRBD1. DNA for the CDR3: TGTGCCAGCAGTTTACTACCGGGACAGGCGACAGATACGCAGTATTTT. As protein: CASSLLPGQATDTQYF.